Following are 3 T cell receptor beta chains from one sample sequenced in a study of T-cell reconstitution after alpha-beta-depleted transplantation in children. A library of TCRbeta sequences, prepared with unique molecular identifiers, was generated. TCRdb re-derived calls from the PCR reads in MiXCR, one entry per CDR3 protein. This sample has 300,000 to 400,000 distinct CDR3 sequences, with 15% to 20% found just once. The starting material was PBMCs, mostly from graft donor cells, obtained 360 days after TCRalphabeta/CD19-depleted stem cell transplant. The source of these receptors is a male patient aged 2-9 years who had a stem cell transplant for acute lymphoblastic leukemia, so the T cells may come from the graft donor.

This clonotype was counted a few times. The J gene is TRBJ2-3, the V gene TRBV6-2 or TRBV6-3; TRBD2 agrees at 14 bases. CDR3 length equals 20 residues. CDR1 is MNHEY and CDR2 is SVGEGT in the germline V gene. With 5 bases clipped from V and 2 bases from J, the junction kept 15 bases outside the gene matches. CDR3 nucleotide sequence: TGTGCCAGCAGTACCGGGCCCTGGGGACTAGCGGGAGTCCCCACAGATACGCAGTATTTT. It codes for CASSTGPWGLAGVPTDTQYF.

This clonotype was seen a few times. The chain is built from TRBV27 and TRBJ2-7, with 8 bases matching TRBD2. This CDR3 contains 16 residues. Germline V CDR1 and CDR2: MNHEY, SMNVEV (reference sequence). After removal of 5 bases from V and 4 bases from J, the junction contained 13 bases not matched to a gene. The CDR3 sequence is CASSPLRWTSRYEQYF. The CDR3 DNA follows: TGTGCCAGCAGTCCTCTCCGCTGGACTAGCAGGTACGAGCAGTACTTC.

The gene calls are TRBV5-1 and TRBJ1-1; D is possibly TRBD1 (5 bases). Germline V gives CDR1 SGHRS, CDR2 YFSETQ. The CDR3 contains 13 residues. V was shortened by 5 bases and J by 3 bases, with 11 bases between the two germline ends. The CDR3 sequence: CASSWGRDTEAFF. The CDR3 nucleotides read TGCGCCAGCAGTTGGGGGAGGGACACTGAAGCTTTCTTT. Variable domain in full (rest from reference TRBV5-1 and TRBJ1-1): KAGVTQTPRYLIKTRGQQVTLSCSPISGHRSVSWYQQTPGQGLQFLFEYFSETQRNKGNFPGRFSGRQFSNSRSEMNVSTLELGDSALYLCASSWGRDTEAFFGQGTRLTVV.